This T cell receptor (beta chain) is from a study of T cells in Graves' hyperthyroidism and ophthalmopathy. Whole-study results and caveats: Blood also showed most of the thyroid clonotypes that were expanded above 0.001. Separating ophthalmopathy from stable hyperthyroidism was achieved by a 13 V-J model.

Authors of the study amplified TCR beta CDR3 regions from RNA transcripts. Carried out on the TCR CDR3, a first-round RT-PCR used the HTBI primer set. TCRdb independently ran MiXCR on the multiplex PCR reads; one entry per CDR3 protein. The table has over 550,000 distinct CDR3 sequences, approximately 16% seen once. The CDR3 is 15 residues long. The V end lost 3 bases, the J end lost 8 bases, and 17 bases lay between the germline ends. Germline V CDR1 and CDR2: MDHEN, SYDVKM. Concerning this clonotype itself: Its antigen remains unknown.

Source material: blood. J is TRBJ2-1 and V is TRBV28, with a weak D call TRBD2 (6 bases). The origin of this receptor is a woman between 18 and 30 years old with Graves' hyperthyroidism. The CDR3 loop is CASSFRGTRQHEQFF. For the CDR3, the DNA is TGTGCCAGCAGTTTCCGCGGGACCCGTCAGCATGAGCAGTTCTTC.